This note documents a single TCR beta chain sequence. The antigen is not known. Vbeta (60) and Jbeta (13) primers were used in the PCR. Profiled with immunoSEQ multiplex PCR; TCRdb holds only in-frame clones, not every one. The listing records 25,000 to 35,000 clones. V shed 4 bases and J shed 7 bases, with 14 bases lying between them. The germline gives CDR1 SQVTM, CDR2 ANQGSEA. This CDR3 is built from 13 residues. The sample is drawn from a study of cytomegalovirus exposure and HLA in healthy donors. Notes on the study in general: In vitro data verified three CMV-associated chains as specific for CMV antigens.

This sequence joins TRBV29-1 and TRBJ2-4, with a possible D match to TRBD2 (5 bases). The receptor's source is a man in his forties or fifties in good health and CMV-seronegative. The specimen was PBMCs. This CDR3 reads CSVAEGARNIQYF. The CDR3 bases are TGCAGCGTTGCAGAGGGTGCGAGGAACATTCAGTACTTC.